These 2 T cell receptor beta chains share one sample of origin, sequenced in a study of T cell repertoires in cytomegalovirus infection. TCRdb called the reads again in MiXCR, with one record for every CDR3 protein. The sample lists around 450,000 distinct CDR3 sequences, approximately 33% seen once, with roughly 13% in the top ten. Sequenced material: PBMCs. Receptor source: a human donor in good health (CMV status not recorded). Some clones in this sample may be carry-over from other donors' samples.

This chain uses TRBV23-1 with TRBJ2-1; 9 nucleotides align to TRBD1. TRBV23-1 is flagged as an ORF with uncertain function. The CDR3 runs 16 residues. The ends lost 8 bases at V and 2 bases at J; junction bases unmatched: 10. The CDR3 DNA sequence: TGCGCCAGCGGATCCACGGACAGGGGAGCCTACAATGAGCAGTTCTTC. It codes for CASGSTDRGAYNEQFF.

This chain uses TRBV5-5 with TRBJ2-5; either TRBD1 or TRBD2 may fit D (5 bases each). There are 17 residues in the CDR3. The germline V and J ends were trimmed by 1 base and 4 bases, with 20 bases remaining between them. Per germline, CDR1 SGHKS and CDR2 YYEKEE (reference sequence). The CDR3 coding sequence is TGTGCCAGCAGCTTGCCACGGGTCGGGACGGGGTCAGAGACCCAGTACTTC. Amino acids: CASSLPRVGTGSETQYF.